This entry describes one T cell receptor (beta chain). This entry is derived from a study of blood T cell repertoires in COVID-19. About the research overall: The United States, Italy and Spain provided the acute and convalescent COVID-19 samples. T cells, B-cell-depleted T cells, or PBMCs provided the cDNA or gDNA that served as material.

Authors' processing steps: Reference gene primer amplification in the assay estimated nucleated cell counts. Profiling relied on immunoSEQ multiplex PCR, and the TCRdb table lists in-frame clones only, not all of them. Clone size and V and J calls were adopted from that table, with D and trimming inferred from the DNA. Of 43,000 or so clones listed, about nine tenths are singletons. CDR3 length: 14 residues. Trimming took 5 bases from V and 4 from J; bases not matched to a gene: 5. CDR1 is MDHEN and CDR2 is SYDVKM in the germline V gene. The sequence was obtained from a man aged 60-69 years with active COVID-19. This sequence joins TRBV28 and TRBJ2-3, with 8 bases aligning to TRBD1. The sample comprised peripheral blood. CDR3 nucleotides: TGTGCCAGCAGTCAGCGGACAGGGCCAGATACGCAGTATTTT. It yields the protein CASSQRTGPDTQYF. The whole variable domain, remainder taken from reference TRBV28 and TRBJ2-3, is DVKVTQSSRYLVKRTGEKVFLECVQDMDHENMFWYRQDPGLGLRLIYFSYDVKMKEKGDIPEGYSVSREKKERFSLILESASTNQTSMYLCASSQRTGPDTQYFGPGTRLTVL.